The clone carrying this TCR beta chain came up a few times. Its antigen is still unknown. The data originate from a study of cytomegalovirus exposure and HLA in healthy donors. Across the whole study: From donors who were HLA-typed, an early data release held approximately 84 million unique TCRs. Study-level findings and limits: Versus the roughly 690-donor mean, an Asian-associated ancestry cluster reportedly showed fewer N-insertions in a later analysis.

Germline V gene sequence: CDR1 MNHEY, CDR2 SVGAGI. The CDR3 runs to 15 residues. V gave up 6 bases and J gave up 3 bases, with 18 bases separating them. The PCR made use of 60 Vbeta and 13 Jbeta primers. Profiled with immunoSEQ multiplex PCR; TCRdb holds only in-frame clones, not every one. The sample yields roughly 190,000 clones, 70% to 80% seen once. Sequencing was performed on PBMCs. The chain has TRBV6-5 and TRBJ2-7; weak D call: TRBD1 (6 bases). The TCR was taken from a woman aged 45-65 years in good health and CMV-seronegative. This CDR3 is CASRPGAGEVYEQYF. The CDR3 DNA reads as TGTGCCAGCAGGCCCGGGGCAGGGGAAGTCTACGAGCAGTACTTC.